This TCR beta chain comes out of a study of regulatory dendritic cells for organ transplantation. General observations from the study: Regulatory dendritic cells appeared to expand memory CD8+ clones less than mature ones. Alloreactive memory CD8+ T cell pools varied considerably between individuals. Naive CD4+ and CD8+ repertoires were highly diverse; memory CD8+ was most oligoclonal.

CD4+ or CD8+ T cells were sorted as naive CD45RA+ or memory CD45RO+. V lost 3 bases, J lost 4 bases, and 13 bases lay in between. Germline CDR1 reads SGDLS; CDR2 reads YYNGEE. The CDR3 totals 14 residues. Clones were read by immunoSEQ multiplex PCR, and TCRdb kept only the in-frame ones, dropping some. The sample lists some 35,000 clones, 75% to 95% seen once, with approximately 0.11% in the top ten. On this clone itself: Its specificity is unknown.

The gene calls are TRBV9 and TRBJ2-5; tentatively, D is TRBD2 (6 bases). Sequenced: naive CD8+ T cells from blood. Regarding subset: CD45RA+ naive T cells. The source is a human donor in good health. The CDR3: CASSAGVIRETQYF. CDR3 nucleotides: TGTGCCAGCAGCGCGGGGGTCATCCGAGAGACCCAGTACTTC.